One sample yielded the 3 T cell receptor beta chains listed below, sequenced in a study of blood T cell repertoires in COVID-19. Profiling relied on immunoSEQ multiplex PCR, and the TCRdb table lists in-frame clones only, not all of them. The data contain some 200,000 clones, more than 75% of them singletons. The sample was PBMCs or T cells enriched from blood (not recorded which). The receptor set was obtained from a man under 40 in a cohort exposed to, infected with or recovered from COVID-19 (not recorded which).

This clone was seen a handful of times. The gene calls are TRBV11-3 and TRBJ2-7; 7 bases fit TRBD1. This CDR3 spans 15 amino acids. CDR1 SGHNT and CDR2 YENEEA come from the germline V gene. Trimming at V came to 4 bases and at J to 2 bases, leaving 8 bases not matched to a gene. In DNA form, the CDR3 reads TGTGCCAGCAGCTCAGGGACAGTCAGTACCTACGAGCAGTACTTC. Protein sequence: CASSSGTVSTYEQYF.

V gene TRBV5-1 combines with J gene TRBJ2-5; 10 nucleotides agree with TRBD2. Germline V lookup: CDR1 SGHRS, CDR2 YFSETQ. Trimming took 1 base from V and 5 from J; bases not matched to a gene: 8. The CDR3 is 16 residues long. The chain's CDR3 is CASSLPSGRAGETQYF. In DNA, the CDR3 is TGCGCCAGCAGCTTGCCCAGCGGGAGGGCCGGGGAGACCCAGTACTTC.

The chain links TRBV9 to TRBJ1-1, with TRBD1 as a possible D gene (6 bases). The CDR3 covers 14 residues. Looked up from germline, CDR1 is SGDLS and CDR2 is YYNGEE. V was trimmed by 3 bases and J by 9 bases, leaving 18 bases between them. As DNA, the CDR3 is TGTGCCAGCAGCGAGGGGGACGAACCTGAGAAAGCTTTCTTT. This encodes CASSEGDEPEKAFF.